These 27 T cell receptor beta chains were sequenced from one sample in a study of T cells in Graves' hyperthyroidism and ophthalmopathy. RNA transcripts yielded amplified TCR beta CDR3 regions. The HTBI primer set was used in a first-round RT-PCR of the TCR CDR3. TCRdb reanalysed the multiplex PCR reads using MiXCR and keeps one entry per CDR3 protein. The sample yields some 370,000 distinct CDR3 sequences, around 15% seen once. Specimen: blood. The source is a man aged 45-65 years with Graves' ophthalmopathy.

DNA for the CDR3: TGTGCCAGCAGCTTCCCCCATCAGCCCCAGCATTTT. Protein product: CASSFPHQPQHF. This chain connects TRBV7-8 to TRBJ1-5; no definite D call. V was cut by 3 bases and J by 5 bases, with 5 bases left in between. The CDR3 spans 12 residues. Looked up from germline, CDR1 is SGHVS and CDR2 is FQNEAQ.

This clonotype has at least ten counts. The gene calls are TRBV6-1 and TRBJ1-1, with D unclear. Germline CDR1 and CDR2: MNHNS and SASEGT. The V end lost 6 bases, the J end lost 1 base, and 12 bases lay between the germline ends. This CDR3 region has 14 residues. The CDR3 DNA reads TGTGCCAGCAGGTACGGATACTCGAACACTGAAGCTTTCTTT. Residues: CASRYGYSNTEAFF.

This clonotype was observed at least ten times. The chain combines TRBV11-2 with TRBJ2-3, with D perhaps TRBD2 (6 bases). In germline, CDR1 is SGHAT, CDR2 FQNNGV. The CDR3 consists of 15 residues. V was cut by 5 bases and J by 6 bases, with 18 bases left in between. Here the CDR3 DNA reads TGTGCCAGCAGCCACCGGGAGAAATCCCCCGATACGCAGTATTTT. Translating it yields CASSHREKSPDTQYF.

The chain links TRBV6-6 to TRBJ1-4; 7 positions match TRBD1. Trimming cost V 0 bases and J 3 bases; bases outside gene matches: 4. This CDR3 region has 16 residues. Germline loops: CDR1 MNHNY, CDR2 SVGAGI (reference sequence). The chain's CDR3 is CASSYSLGQSNEKLFF. CDR3 DNA: TGTGCCAGCAGTTACTCGTTGGGACAGTCTAATGAAAAACTGTTTTTT.

This clonotype was seen at least ten times. V gene TRBV30 combines with J gene TRBJ2-5; 7 nucleotides line up with TRBD2. The CDR3 runs 14 residues. Trimming at V came to 2 bases and at J to 7 bases, leaving 10 bases not matched to a gene. From germline, CDR1 is GTSNPN and CDR2 SVGIG (reference sequence). The CDR3 region has the DNA TGTGCCTGGAGTAGGGACGACGGCGGGGGGACCCAGTACTTC. Translating gives CAWSRDDGGGTQYF.

The V and J genes are TRBV10-3 and TRBJ2-1, with 14 bases aligning to TRBD2. V was pared by 6 bases and J by 8 bases, with 6 bases of the junction left unmatched. The CDR3 covers 15 residues. Germline V gene lookup returns CDR1 ENHRY and CDR2 SYGVKD. DNA of the CDR3: TGTGCCATCAGCCTGACTAGCGGGAGGGCTGATGAGCAGTTCTTC. Encoded protein: CAISLTSGRADEQFF.

The V and J genes are TRBV27 and TRBJ2-3; D is possibly TRBD1 or TRBD2 (5 bases each). V lost 5 bases and J 7 bases, leaving 22 bases between the germline ends. The CDR3 extends over 16 amino acids. CDR1 and CDR2 (germline): MNHEY, SMNVEV (reference sequence). CDR3 bases: TGTGCCAGCAGTGACTCAGCCCAGGGACCTTTGCATACGCAGTATTTT. Protein: CASSDSAQGPLHTQYF.

This clonotype was seen many times. The chain is built from TRBV9 and TRBJ2-1; 16 nucleotides line up with TRBD2. The CDR3 runs to 16 residues. Per the germline V gene, CDR1 is SGDLS and CDR2 is YYNGEE. J lost 8 bases, V lost 4 bases, and 6 bases had no gene match. CDR3 nucleotide sequence: TGTGCCAGCAGCACGGGGACTAGCGGGAGGGTAGATGAGCAGTTCTTC. Amino acids: CASSTGTSGRVDEQFF.

The V call is TRBV7-9, the J call TRBJ1-4; TRBD1 agrees at 7 bases. The J segment lost 4 bases and the V segment lost 3 bases, leaving 2 bases of the junction unmatched. This CDR3 has 14 residues. CDR1 SEHNR and CDR2 FQNEAQ come from the germline V gene (reference sequence). The CDR3 DNA sequence: TGTGCCAGCAGCTTGGGGGACAGTAATGAAAAACTGTTTTTT. It encodes CASSLGDSNEKLFF. Based on the CDR3 plus reference TRBV7-9 and TRBJ1-4, the full variable domain is DTGVSQNPRHKITKRGQNVTFRCDPISEHNRLYWYRQTLGQGPEFLTYFQNEAQLEKSRLLSDRFSAERPKGSFSTLEIQRTEQGDSAMYLCASSLGDSNEKLFFGSGTQLSVL.

This clonotype appeared a few times. The chain joins TRBV3-1 to TRBJ2-1; D remains ambiguous. The V end lost 1 base, the J end lost 10 bases, and 17 bases lay between the germline ends. Looked up from germline, CDR1 is LGHDT and CDR2 is YNNKEL (reference sequence). This CDR3 is 15 amino acids long. CDR3 protein: CASSQGTPAGWEQFF. In nucleotides, the CDR3 is TGTGCCAGCAGCCAAGGTACCCCAGCCGGGTGGGAGCAGTTCTTC.

This sequence joins TRBV25-1 and TRBJ2-7; possibly TRBD1 for D (6 bases). Trimming left V 3 bases short and J 7 bases short, with 10 bases between. This CDR3 has 12 amino acids. Germline V lookup: CDR1 MGHDK, CDR2 SYGVNS. In nucleotides, the CDR3 is TGTGCCAGCAGTGATACAGGGCGTGAGCAGTACTTC. Amino acids: CASSDTGREQYF.

The V call is TRBV11-2, the J call TRBJ1-1, with 7 bases identical to TRBD1. The CDR3 spans 17 residues. Germline V gene data show CDR1 as SGHAT and CDR2 as FQNNGV. Germline trimming cut 2 bases from V and 2 bases from J; bases unmatched to any gene: 11. The CDR3 DNA reads TGTGCCAGCAGCTTAAGGGGGAGGGGGCAACTAAACACTGAAGCTTTCTTT. Encoded protein: CASSLRGRGQLNTEAFF.

As for this clonotype: A much bigger clone sits one base away, suggesting this may be a read error. This chain's CDR3 is CSAPRTTDTRYF. CDR3 sequence (DNA): TGCAGTGCACCGAGAACCACAGATACGCGGTATTTT. This chain uses TRBV20-1 with TRBJ2-3; no reliable D call. CDR3 size: 12 residues. In germline, CDR1 is DFQATT, CDR2 SNEGSKA (reference sequence).

V gene TRBV2 combines with J gene TRBJ1-2, with a tentative D call TRBD1 (6 bases). Germline V CDR1 and CDR2: SNHLY, FYNNEI. V lost 6 bases and J lost 6, with 14 bases in between. The length of the CDR3 is 13 residues. The CDR3 sequence: CASRPTGRHGYTF. The CDR3 DNA sequence: TGTGCCAGCAGACCCACAGGGAGGCATGGCTACACCTTC.

This clonotype has a count of ten or more. The chain couples TRBV30 to TRBJ2-2; 7 nucleotides align to TRBD1. Germline V CDR1 and CDR2: GTSNPN, SVGIG (reference sequence). The CDR3 length is 12 residues. Losses at the gene ends were 3 bases for V and 6 bases for J; bases not matched to a gene: 1. The CDR3 spells CAWRRGPGELFF. The CDR3 nucleotides are TGTGCCTGGAGAAGGGGGCCCGGGGAGCTGTTTTTT. The full variable domain, its missing parts supplied by reference TRBV30 and TRBJ2-2, is SQTIHQWPATLVQPVGSPLSLECTVEGTSNPNLYWYRQAAGRGLQLLFYSVGIGQISSEVPQNLSASRPQDRQFILSSKKLLLSDSGFYLCAWRRGPGELFFGEGSRLTVL.

This clonotype was found many times. The V call is TRBV11-2, the J call TRBJ2-3; 10 positions agree with TRBD2. This CDR3 spans 17 amino acids. The J segment lost 1 base and the V segment lost 1 base, leaving 5 bases of the junction unmatched. Looked up from germline, CDR1 is SGHAT and CDR2 is FQNNGV. The CDR3 DNA sequence: TGTGCCAGCAGCTTAGCTAGCGGGAGTAGGGGCACAGATACGCAGTATTTT. It specifies CASSLASGSRGTDTQYF.

V is TRBV6-2 or TRBV6-3 and J is TRBJ2-7; TRBD2 matches 14 bases. V lost 5 bases and J lost 2; bases outside the gene matches: 5. The CDR3 is 16 residues long. The germline CDR1 and CDR2 sequences are MNHEY and SVGEGT. The CDR3 sequence: CASSRQTSGRAYEQYF. The CDR3 DNA reads as TGTGCCAGCAGTCGACAGACTAGCGGGAGGGCCTACGAGCAGTACTTC.

This clonotype came up a few times. The chain joins TRBV5-1 to TRBJ2-2; TRBD2 aligns across 12 bases. The CDR3 extends over 21 amino acids. Germline-derived CDR1 and CDR2 are SGHRS and YFSETQ. V was pared by 4 bases and J by 0 bases, with 16 bases of the junction left unmatched. The CDR3 loop is CASSHKLAGGNYGPNTGELFF. CDR3 nucleotide sequence: TGCGCCAGCAGCCATAAACTAGCGGGGGGTAATTACGGACCGAACACCGGGGAGCTGTTTTTT.

This clonotype came up a few times. The chain employs TRBV19 and TRBJ2-3, with 7 bases fitting TRBD1. V was clipped by 5 bases and J by 2 bases; unmatched bases: 10. This CDR3 contains 16 residues. Germline values: CDR1 LNHDA, CDR2 SQIVND (reference sequence). CDR3 sequence reads: CASSPTQGVVTDTQYF. DNA of the CDR3: TGTGCCAGTAGTCCGACCCAGGGGGTGGTCACAGATACGCAGTATTTT.

This clonotype was seen a handful of times. The chain links TRBV24-1 to TRBJ2-3, with unresolved D. Per the germline V gene, CDR1 is KGHDR and CDR2 is SFDVKD. V was clipped by 3 bases and J by 0 bases, with 3 bases between them. CDR3 size: 13 residues. CDR3 region: CATSDPSTDTQYF. The CDR3 region has the DNA TGTGCCACCAGTGATCCAAGCACAGATACGCAGTATTTT.

This clonotype was found many times. This rearrangement joins TRBV18 to TRBJ2-1, with D possibly matching TRBD2 (6 bases). The CDR3 extends over 16 amino acids. CDR1 and CDR2 (germline): KGHSH, LQKENI. V was cut by 2 bases and J by 4 bases, with 15 bases left in between. CDR3 region: CASSPTGGLGYNEQFF. CDR3 nucleotide sequence: TGTGCCAGCTCACCAACCGGAGGGCTTGGGTACAATGAGCAGTTCTTC.

This clonotype has ten or more counts. The chain couples TRBV20-1 to TRBJ2-3, with D hard to call. V was cut by 3 bases and J by 2 bases, with 12 bases left in between. The CDR3 consists of 14 residues. Germline CDR1 and CDR2: DFQATT and SNEGSKA (reference sequence). The chain's CDR3 is CSARPAWTTDTQYF. The DNA for the CDR3 is TGCAGTGCTAGGCCGGCATGGACCACAGATACGCAGTATTTT.

This clonotype was seen ten or more times. The J gene is TRBJ2-3, the V gene TRBV12-3 or TRBV12-4; no clear D. This CDR3 region has 12 residues. V was trimmed by 4 bases and J by 4 bases, leaving 6 bases between them. CDR3 sequence (DNA): TGTGCCAGCAGTTCCGGACCAGATACGCAGTATTTT. Its protein product is CASSSGPDTQYF.

In its sample, this clonotype was seen many times. CDR3 loop: CASSQDLGTAYEQYF. Written as DNA, the CDR3 is TGTGCCAGCAGCCAAGATCTCGGGACAGCCTACGAGCAGTACTTC. This chain links TRBV3-1 with TRBJ2-7; 7 positions match TRBD1. The length of the CDR3 is 15 residues. The V gene end was trimmed by 0 bases and the J gene end by 2 bases; junction bases not matched to a gene: 4. The V gene's germline CDR1 is LGHDT and CDR2 YNNKEL (reference sequence).

This clonotype was counted at least ten times. V and J are TRBV20-1 and TRBJ2-1; TRBD1 matches at 10 bases. This CDR3 has 13 amino acids. Looked up from germline, CDR1 is DFQATT and CDR2 is SNEGSKA (reference sequence). J gave up 8 bases and V 3 bases, and 4 bases lay outside the gene matches. The CDR3 loop reads CSARMTGGDEQFF. The CDR3 nucleotides read TGCAGTGCTAGGATGACAGGGGGCGATGAGCAGTTCTTC.

This clonotype was counted many times. The chain is built from TRBV2 and TRBJ2-2; D is unclear. The V gene lost 4 bases and the J gene lost 1 base, with 4 bases spanning the gap. Germline CDR1 and CDR2: SNHLY and FYNNEI. CDR3 size: 13 residues. The CDR3 reads CASSGENTGELFF. DNA of the CDR3: TGTGCCAGCAGTGGTGAGAACACCGGGGAGCTGTTTTTT.

The J gene is TRBJ2-7, the V gene TRBV7-9; 7 bases are shared with TRBD2. The CDR3 runs to 14 residues. Trimming removed 4 bases from V and 1 base from J; junction bases left unmatched: 4. Germline assignment: CDR1 SEHNR and CDR2 FQNEAQ (reference sequence). In nucleotides, the CDR3 is TGTGCCAGCAGCTCTAGCGGCAGATCCTACGAGCAGTACTTC. Translating gives CASSSSGRSYEQYF.